This passage covers 29 T cell receptor beta chains from one sample sequenced in a study of CD8 T cells in Susac syndrome. Random hexamers served to reverse transcribe roughly 0.5 to 1 ug RNA. TCRdb analysed the immunoSEQ multiplex PCR reads with MiXCR anew, one entry per CDR3 protein. The sample records about 180,000 distinct CDR3 sequences, over 85% being singletons. Sequencing was performed on CD4+ T cells from PBMCs. These receptors were obtained from a human donor with multiple sclerosis.

This clonotype was observed once. The chain links TRBV12-3 or TRBV12-4 to TRBJ2-7; 8 bases agree with TRBD1. This CDR3 has 14 residues. The J segment lost 6 bases and the V segment lost 3 bases, leaving 7 bases of the junction unmatched. This chain's CDR3 is CASSLRDRGPEQYF. The CDR3 coding sequence is TGTGCCAGCAGTTTGAGAGACAGGGGACCCGAGCAGTACTTC.

The chain uses TRBV10-3 and TRBJ1-1, with TRBD1 as a possible D gene (6 bases). Between the trimmed V and J ends, which lost 0 bases and 1 base, there was a span of 12 bases. Germline-derived CDR1 and CDR2 are ENHRY and SYGVKD. The CDR3 loop spans 16 amino acids. CDR3 DNA: TGTGCCATCAGTGAGTCGTTAGGGACAAAGAACACTGAAGCTTTCTTT. It specifies CAISESLGTKNTEAFF.

V and J are TRBV7-2 and TRBJ1-2; no reliable D call. V was clipped by 8 bases and J by 3 bases, with 4 bases between them. The CDR3 spans 10 residues. Germline CDR1 is SGHTA and CDR2 is FQGNSA. CDR3 coding DNA: TGTGCCAGCCCAGACTATGGCTACACCTTC. Protein: CASPDYGYTF.

This sequence joins TRBV5-6 and TRBJ2-5, with a weak D call TRBD2 (6 bases). Between the trimmed V and J ends, which lost 4 bases and 3 bases, there was a span of 13 bases. Germline loops: CDR1 SGHDT, CDR2 YYEEEE. This CDR3 comprises 14 residues. Written as DNA, the CDR3 is TGTGCCAGCAGCCATCTAGCGAGGGAAGAGACCCAGTACTTC. Encoded protein: CASSHLAREETQYF.

The V and J genes are TRBV10-3 and TRBJ2-4; D not resolved. V lost 2 bases to trimming and J lost 0 bases, with 8 bases between them. The germline gives CDR1 ENHRY, CDR2 SYGVKD. This CDR3 region has 15 residues. This chain's CDR3 is CAISEDILAKNIQYF. In nucleotides, the CDR3 is TGTGCCATCAGTGAGGACATCCTAGCCAAAAACATTCAGTACTTC.

V usage is TRBV18 and J usage is TRBJ2-5; no reliable D call. The CDR3 sequence is 12 residues long. The germline gives CDR1 KGHSH, CDR2 LQKENI. V was cut by 3 bases and J by 4 bases, with 6 bases left in between. The DNA of the CDR3 is TGTGCCAGCTCACCCTCGGGAGAGACCCAGTACTTC. Encoded protein: CASSPSGETQYF.

CDR3 coding DNA: TGCGCCAGCAGCATCTCAGGGGGCCGTGATGGCTACACCTTC. Translating it yields CASSISGGRDGYTF. This chain connects TRBV5-1 to TRBJ1-2; TRBD1 matches 8 bases. CDR3 size: 14 residues. Germline V gene data show CDR1 as SGHRS and CDR2 as YFSETQ. Germline trimming cut 4 bases from V and 6 bases from J; bases unmatched to any gene: 8.

V is TRBV7-3 and J is TRBJ2-1; D unclear. Germline CDR1 is SGHTA and CDR2 is FQGTGA. The CDR3 runs 13 residues. The V end was cut by 3 bases, the J end by 5 bases, with 8 bases between. As DNA, the CDR3 is TGTGCCAGCAGCTTGGATACAGACAATGAGCAGTTCTTC. It translates to CASSLDTDNEQFF.

J is TRBJ2-6 and V is TRBV28, with 7 bases lining up with TRBD1. CDR1 and CDR2 from the germline V gene are MDHEN and SYDVKM. J gave up 0 bases and V 3 bases, and 8 bases lay outside the gene matches. CDR3 length: 18 amino acids. CDR3 in amino acids: CASSFSGQYLSGANVLTF. In DNA form, the CDR3 reads TGTGCCAGCAGTTTCTCGGGACAGTATCTCTCTGGGGCCAACGTCCTGACTTTC.

This sequence joins TRBV29-1 and TRBJ2-1; 10 bases line up with TRBD1. The CDR3 runs 15 residues. The V gene's germline CDR1 is SQVTM and CDR2 ANQGSEA. V lost 6 bases to trimming and J lost 8 bases; unmatched junction nucleotides: 13. CDR3 residues: CSVSTPGTGVHEQFF. The CDR3 DNA reads TGCAGCGTCTCTACTCCCGGGACAGGGGTTCATGAGCAGTTCTTC.

The chain uses TRBV7-9 and TRBJ1-4; D may be TRBD1 (5 bases). The CDR3 length is 15 residues. CDR1 is SEHNR, CDR2 FQNEAQ, per germline (reference sequence). Trimming removed 3 bases at V and 8 bases at J, with 16 bases between. The CDR3 protein is CASSFNSGRGEKLFF. As DNA, the CDR3 is TGTGCCAGCAGCTTCAACTCAGGGAGGGGAGAAAAACTGTTTTTT.

The chain joins TRBV4-2 to TRBJ1-2; possibly TRBD1 for D (5 bases). Between the trimmed V and J ends, which lost 1 base and 6 bases, there was a span of 9 bases. Germline assignment: CDR1 LGHNA and CDR2 YNFKEQ. The length of the CDR3 is 13 residues. The CDR3, as DNA: TGTGCCAGCAGCCAAGGCCAGGGCGATGGCTACACCTTC. As protein: CASSQGQGDGYTF.

This clonotype was detected a few times. J is TRBJ1-5 and V is TRBV7-2; 9 positions agree with TRBD1. Trimming took 3 bases from V and 3 from J; bases not matched to a gene: 3. CDR3 size: 15 residues. Germline values: CDR1 SGHTA, CDR2 FQGNSA. The CDR3 loop is CASSLGQGLNQPQHF. DNA for the CDR3: TGTGCCAGCAGCTTGGGACAGGGACTCAATCAGCCCCAGCATTTT. The variable domain in full, completed from reference TRBV7-2 and TRBJ1-5, reads GAGVSQSPSNKVTEKGKDVELRCDPISGHTALYWYRQSLGQGLEFLIYFQGNSAPDKSGLPSDRFSAERTGGSVSTLTIQRTQQEDSAVYLCASSLGQGLNQPQHFGDGTRLSIL.

The rearrangement links TRBV4-2 to TRBJ1-1, with TRBD1 as a possible D gene (5 bases). Per germline, CDR1 LGHNA and CDR2 YNFKEQ. Trimming cost V 2 bases and J 0 bases, with 7 bases left between them. The CDR3 is made up of 14 amino acids. CDR3 residues: CASSQTGMNTEAFF. The CDR3 coding sequence is TGTGCCAGCAGCCAAACAGGCATGAACACTGAAGCTTTCTTT.

The chain is built from TRBV6-4 and TRBJ2-1, with D possibly being TRBD2 (5 bases). CDR1 is MRHNA and CDR2 is SNTAGT in the germline V gene. Between the trimmed V and J ends, which lost 0 bases and 1 base, there was a span of 10 bases. This CDR3 region has 16 residues. The CDR3 is CASSDSSGLSYNEQFF. The DNA of the CDR3 is TGTGCCAGCAGTGACTCAAGCGGCTTGTCCTACAATGAGCAGTTCTTC.

This chain joins TRBV5-6 and TRBJ2-1; D might be TRBD2 (6 bases). Germline V CDR1 and CDR2: SGHDT, YYEEEE. This CDR3 comprises 13 residues. V lost 6 bases and J lost 1, with 8 bases in between. CDR3 protein: CASTGRSYNEQFF. CDR3 nucleotides: TGTGCCAGCACAGGGAGGTCCTACAATGAGCAGTTCTTC.

The chain joins TRBV19 to TRBJ2-1; TRBD2 matches 8 bases. J lost 15 bases, V lost 3 bases, and 13 bases had no gene match. Germline V gene sequence: CDR1 LNHDA, CDR2 SQIVND (reference sequence). The CDR3 length is 14 residues. The CDR3 sequence: CASSMARQGLGLFF. CDR3 bases: TGTGCCAGTAGTATGGCGCGCCAGGGACTAGGACTGTTCTTC.

V is TRBV5-4 and J is TRBJ2-2; D may match TRBD1 or TRBD2 (5 bases each). Trimming left V 1 base short and J 2 bases short, with 6 bases between. The CDR3 is made up of 14 amino acids. CDR1 is SGHNT, CDR2 YYREEE, per germline (reference sequence). This chain's CDR3 is CASSLRGNTGELFF. The CDR3 bases are TGTGCCAGCAGCTTGCGGGGCAACACCGGGGAGCTGTTTTTT.

The chain combines TRBV5-1 with TRBJ2-2; D is possibly TRBD2 (5 bases). Per the germline V gene, CDR1 is SGHRS and CDR2 is YFSETQ. The CDR3 spans 13 residues. Trimming took 2 bases from V and 5 from J, leaving 7 bases between them. The chain's CDR3 is CASSFEGTGELFF. The CDR3 DNA reads as TGCGCCAGCAGCTTCGAGGGAACCGGGGAGCTGTTTTTT.

V and J are TRBV6-6 and TRBJ2-1, with D uncertain. The germline CDR1 and CDR2 sequences are MNHNY and SVGAGI (reference sequence). The CDR3 totals 16 residues. Trimming took off 0 bases at V and 6 bases at J, with 15 bases between the two ends. The DNA of the CDR3 is TGTGCCAGCAGTTACTCGAAGCTCCAGTCTGTCAATGAGCAGTTCTTC. Translating it yields CASSYSKLQSVNEQFF.

This clonotype was detected only once. The genes are TRBV9 and TRBJ1-2; D may be TRBD1 (5 bases). Germline CDR1 is SGDLS and CDR2 is YYNGEE. The CDR3 covers 17 residues. The germline V and J ends were trimmed by 3 bases and 2 bases, with 20 bases remaining between them. CDR3: CASSGGPTHATNYGYTF. CDR3 DNA: TGTGCCAGCAGCGGGGGCCCCACACACGCTACCAACTATGGCTACACCTTC. The full variable domain, in which reference TRBV9 and TRBJ1-2 provide the parts outside the CDR3, is DSGVTQTPKHLITATGQRVTLRCSPRSGDLSVYWYQQSLDQGLQFLIQYYNGEERAKGNILERFSAQQFPDLHSELNLSSLELGDSALYFCASSGGPTHATNYGYTFGSGTRLTVV.

The J gene is TRBJ1-1, the V gene TRBV25-1; D is uncertain. Trimming cost V 5 bases and J 7 bases, with 20 bases left between them. This CDR3 is 15 amino acids long. The germline V gene encodes CDR1 MGHDK and CDR2 SYGVNS. CDR3 coding DNA: TGTGCCAGCAGTTCCACAAAGGCCCGCCTGGATGAAGCTTTCTTT. It codes for CASSSTKARLDEAFF.

The chain employs TRBV2 and TRBJ1-4; 7 bases map to TRBD1. The germline CDR1 and CDR2 sequences are SNHLY and FYNNEI. J was trimmed by 4 bases and V by 7 bases; bases with no gene match: 18. The CDR3 sequence is 18 residues long. CDR3 amino acids: CASTQGQPKVGFNEKLFF. In DNA, the CDR3 is TGTGCCAGCACGCAGGGACAGCCCAAAGTGGGATTTAATGAAAAACTGTTTTTT.

This clonotype was seen once. The chain combines TRBV6-1 with TRBJ2-1; D is possibly TRBD2 (5 bases). Trimming took 6 bases from V and 12 from J, leaving 12 bases between them. In germline, CDR1 is MNHNS, CDR2 SASEGT. The CDR3 sequence is 11 residues long. In DNA form, the CDR3 reads TGTGCCAGCAGAGAGCGGCTTGGGCAGTTCTTC. This codes for CASRERLGQFF.

The chain carries TRBV20-1 and TRBJ2-1; D gene unclear. Germline V gene sequence: CDR1 DFQATT, CDR2 SNEGSKA (reference sequence). This CDR3 contains 12 residues. Trimming took off 6 bases at V and 9 bases at J, with 15 bases between the two ends. CDR3 bases: TGCAGTGCGAAACAGACCGTCGGTGAGCAGTTCTTC. It translates to CSAKQTVGEQFF.

This chain uses TRBV7-8 with TRBJ1-3; D unclear. This CDR3 is 17 amino acids long. CDR1 is SGHVS, CDR2 FQNEAQ, per germline. Deletions cut 5 bases from V and 2 bases from J, with 19 bases between. This CDR3 is CASSAREAQSPGNTIYF. For the CDR3, the DNA is TGTGCCAGCAGCGCTCGGGAAGCCCAATCCCCTGGAAACACCATATATTTT.

This clonotype was observed a single time. This chain connects TRBV6-6 to TRBJ1-2; D possibly corresponds to TRBD1 (5 bases). Trimming cost V 2 bases and J 5 bases, with 12 bases left between them. This CDR3 contains 14 residues. The germline gives CDR1 MNHNY, CDR2 SVGAGI (reference sequence). The CDR3 loop is CASSYGRGDYGYTF. The CDR3 nucleotides read TGTGCCAGCAGTTACGGCCGGGGGGATTATGGCTACACCTTC.

This rearrangement joins TRBV6-1 to TRBJ2-3; D not resolved. Trimming took off 10 bases at V and 2 bases at J, with 13 bases between the two ends. CDR1 and CDR2 from the germline V gene are MNHNS and SASEGT. The CDR3 has 13 amino acids. The CDR3 loop is CATTKDLTDTQYF. In DNA, the CDR3 is TGTGCCACGACGAAAGACCTCACAGATACGCAGTATTTT.

V is TRBV29-1 and J is TRBJ2-5; TRBD1 agrees at 9 bases. The J segment lost 1 base and the V segment lost 4 bases, leaving 13 bases of the junction unmatched. Germline loops: CDR1 SQVTM, CDR2 ANQGSEA. This CDR3 comprises 17 residues. The CDR3 nucleotides are TGCAGCGTTGGTGACAGGGGGTTTCGAGCGGGCCAAGAGACCCAGTACTTC. This translates into CSVGDRGFRAGQETQYF. The entire variable domain, with the rest obtained from reference TRBV29-1 and TRBJ2-5, is as follows: SAVISQKPSRDICQRGTSLTIQCQVDSQVTMMFWYRQQPGQSLTLIATANQGSEATYESGFVIDKFPISRPNLTFSTLTVSNMSPEDSSIYLCSVGDRGFRAGQETQYFGPGTRLLVL.